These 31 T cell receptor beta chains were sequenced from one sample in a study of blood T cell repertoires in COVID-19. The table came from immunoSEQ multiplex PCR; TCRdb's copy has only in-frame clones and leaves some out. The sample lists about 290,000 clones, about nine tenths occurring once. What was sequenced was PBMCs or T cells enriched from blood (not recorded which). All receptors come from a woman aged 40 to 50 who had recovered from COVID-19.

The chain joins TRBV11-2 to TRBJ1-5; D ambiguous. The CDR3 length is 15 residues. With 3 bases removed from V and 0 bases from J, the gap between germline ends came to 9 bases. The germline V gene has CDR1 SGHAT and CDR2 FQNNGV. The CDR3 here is CASSLGVDSNQPQHF. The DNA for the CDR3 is TGTGCCAGCAGCTTGGGAGTAGATAGCAATCAGCCCCAGCATTTT.

CDR3 DNA: TGTGCCAGCAGCGGGACAGGGTATGGCTACACCTTC. As protein: CASSGTGYGYTF. V gene TRBV2 combines with J gene TRBJ1-2; 9 bases line up with TRBD1. CDR1 and CDR2 (germline): SNHLY, FYNNEI. V lost 6 bases and J lost 5; bases outside the gene matches: 1. CDR3 length: 12 residues.

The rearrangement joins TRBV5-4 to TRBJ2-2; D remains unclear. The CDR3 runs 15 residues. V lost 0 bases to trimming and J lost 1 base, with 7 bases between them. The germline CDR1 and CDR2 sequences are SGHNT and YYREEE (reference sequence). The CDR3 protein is CASSLGALNTGELFF. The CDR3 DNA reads TGTGCCAGCAGCTTGGGGGCCCTGAACACCGGGGAGCTGTTTTTT.

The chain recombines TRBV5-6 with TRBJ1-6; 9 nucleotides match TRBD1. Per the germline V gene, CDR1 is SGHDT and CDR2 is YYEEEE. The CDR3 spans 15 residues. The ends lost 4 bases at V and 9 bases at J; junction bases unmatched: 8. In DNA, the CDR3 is TGTGCCAGCAGCAAAACCGGGACAGGGCGTTCACCCCTCCACTTT. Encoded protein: CASSKTGTGRSPLHF.

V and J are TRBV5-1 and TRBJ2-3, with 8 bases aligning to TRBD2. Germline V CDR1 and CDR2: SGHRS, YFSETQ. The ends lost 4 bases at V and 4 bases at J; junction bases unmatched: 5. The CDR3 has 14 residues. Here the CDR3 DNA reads TGCGCCAGCAGCCGGAGCGGGAGCTCAGATACGCAGTATTTT. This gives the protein CASSRSGSSDTQYF.

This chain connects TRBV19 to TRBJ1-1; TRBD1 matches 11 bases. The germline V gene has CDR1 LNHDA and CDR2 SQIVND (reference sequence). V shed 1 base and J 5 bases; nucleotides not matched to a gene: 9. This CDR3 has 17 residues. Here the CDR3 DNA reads TGTGCCAGTAGTATAGGGACAGGGGGCTTCGGAAAAACTGAAGCTTTCTTT. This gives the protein CASSIGTGGFGKTEAFF.

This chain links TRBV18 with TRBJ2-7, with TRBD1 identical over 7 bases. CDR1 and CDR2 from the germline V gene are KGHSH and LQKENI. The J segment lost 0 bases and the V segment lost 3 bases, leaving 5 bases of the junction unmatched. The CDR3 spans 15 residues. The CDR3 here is CASSPGTDPSYEQYF. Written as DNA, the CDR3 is TGTGCCAGCTCACCGGGGACAGACCCCTCCTACGAGCAGTACTTC.

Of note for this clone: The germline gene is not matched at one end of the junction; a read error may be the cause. CDR3 DNA sequence: TGTGCCAGCAGGGAAGGACTAGCGGGGGCCGGGGAGCAGTACTTC. Protein sequence: CASREGLAGAGEQYF. The chain combines TRBV2 with TRBJ2-7; the match to TRBD2 covers 13 bases. CDR1 and CDR2 (germline): SNHLY, FYNNEI. This CDR3 spans 15 amino acids.

CDR3 protein: CASSLREDTEAFF. CDR3 DNA: TGTGCCAGCAGTTTGAGGGAAGACACTGAAGCTTTCTTT. The chain recombines TRBV12-3 or TRBV12-4 with TRBJ1-1; no firm D call. Trimming took off 3 bases at V and 3 bases at J, with 8 bases between the two ends. The CDR3 length is 13 residues.

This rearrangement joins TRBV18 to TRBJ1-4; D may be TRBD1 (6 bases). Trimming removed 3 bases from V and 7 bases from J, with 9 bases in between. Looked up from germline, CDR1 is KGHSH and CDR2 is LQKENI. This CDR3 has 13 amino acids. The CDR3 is CASSPTGTEKLFF. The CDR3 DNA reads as TGTGCCAGCTCACCTACAGGGACTGAAAAACTGTTTTTT.

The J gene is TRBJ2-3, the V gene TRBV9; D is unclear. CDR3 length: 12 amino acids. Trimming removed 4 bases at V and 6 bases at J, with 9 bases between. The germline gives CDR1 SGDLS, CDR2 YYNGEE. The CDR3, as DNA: TGTGCCAGCAGCCCCGTAGTCGATACGCAGTATTTT. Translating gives CASSPVVDTQYF.

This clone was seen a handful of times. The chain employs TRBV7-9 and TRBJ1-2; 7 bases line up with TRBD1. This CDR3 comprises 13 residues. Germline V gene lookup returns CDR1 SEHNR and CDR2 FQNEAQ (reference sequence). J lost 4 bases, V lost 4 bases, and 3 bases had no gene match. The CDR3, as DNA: TGTGCCAGCAGCTCCGGGACAGTCTATGGCTACACCTTC. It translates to CASSSGTVYGYTF.

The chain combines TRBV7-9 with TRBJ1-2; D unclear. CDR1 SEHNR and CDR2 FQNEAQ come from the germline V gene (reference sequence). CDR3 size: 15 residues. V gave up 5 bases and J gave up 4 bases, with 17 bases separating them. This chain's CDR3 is CASSVEGIPLYGYTF. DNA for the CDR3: TGTGCCAGCAGCGTCGAGGGAATCCCCCTCTATGGCTACACCTTC.

CDR3 nucleotide sequence: TGTGCCAGCAGCCTTTCATGGAGCTCCTACAATGAGCAGTTCTTC. Its protein product is CASSLSWSSYNEQFF. The rearrangement uses TRBV7-2 and TRBJ2-1; D ambiguous. The CDR3 has 15 amino acids. The V gene's germline CDR1 is SGHTA and CDR2 FQGNSA. V lost 5 bases and J 0 bases, leaving 11 bases between the germline ends.

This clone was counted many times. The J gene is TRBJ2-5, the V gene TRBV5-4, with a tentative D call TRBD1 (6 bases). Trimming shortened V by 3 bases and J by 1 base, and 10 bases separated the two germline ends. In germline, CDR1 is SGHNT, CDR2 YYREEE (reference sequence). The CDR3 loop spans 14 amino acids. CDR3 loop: CASSSGQRQETQYF. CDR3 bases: TGTGCCAGCAGCTCAGGACAGCGCCAAGAGACCCAGTACTTC.

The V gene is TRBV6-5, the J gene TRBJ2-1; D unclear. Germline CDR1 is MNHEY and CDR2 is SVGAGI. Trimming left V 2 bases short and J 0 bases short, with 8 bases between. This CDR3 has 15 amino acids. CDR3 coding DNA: TGTGCCAGCAGTTACAGCCCGAGCTCCTACAATGAGCAGTTCTTC. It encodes CASSYSPSSYNEQFF.

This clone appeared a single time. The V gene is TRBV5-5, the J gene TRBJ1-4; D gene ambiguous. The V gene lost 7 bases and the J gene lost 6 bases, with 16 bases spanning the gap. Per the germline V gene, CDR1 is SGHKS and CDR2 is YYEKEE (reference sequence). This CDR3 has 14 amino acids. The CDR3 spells CASRPILGDEKLFF. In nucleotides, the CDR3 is TGTGCCAGCCGCCCGATACTTGGAGATGAAAAACTGTTTTTT. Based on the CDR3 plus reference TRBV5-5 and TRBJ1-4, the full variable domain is DAGVTQSPTHLIKTRGQQVTLRCSPISGHKSVSWYQQVLGQGPQFIFQYYEKEERGRGNFPDRFSARQFPNYSSELNVNALLLGDSALYLCASRPILGDEKLFFGSGTQLSVL.

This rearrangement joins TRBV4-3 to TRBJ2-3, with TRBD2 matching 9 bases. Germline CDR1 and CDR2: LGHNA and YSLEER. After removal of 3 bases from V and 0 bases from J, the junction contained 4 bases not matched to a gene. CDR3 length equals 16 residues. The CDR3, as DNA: TGCGCCAGCAGCCAGGGACTAGCAGCTAGCACAGATACGCAGTATTTT. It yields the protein CASSQGLAASTDTQYF.

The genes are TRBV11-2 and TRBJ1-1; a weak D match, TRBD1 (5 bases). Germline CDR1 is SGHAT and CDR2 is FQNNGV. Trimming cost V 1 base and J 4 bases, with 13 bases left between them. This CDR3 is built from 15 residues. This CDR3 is CASSLGRLGGTEAFF. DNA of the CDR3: TGTGCCAGCAGCTTAGGTCGATTGGGGGGCACTGAAGCTTTCTTT.

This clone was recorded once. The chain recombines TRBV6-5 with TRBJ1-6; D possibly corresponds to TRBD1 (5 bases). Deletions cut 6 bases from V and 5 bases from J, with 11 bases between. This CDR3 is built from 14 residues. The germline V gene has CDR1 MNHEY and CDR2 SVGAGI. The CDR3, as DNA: TGTGCCAGCAGCGGGGGACGGAATAATTCACCCCTCCACTTT. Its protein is CASSGGRNNSPLHF.

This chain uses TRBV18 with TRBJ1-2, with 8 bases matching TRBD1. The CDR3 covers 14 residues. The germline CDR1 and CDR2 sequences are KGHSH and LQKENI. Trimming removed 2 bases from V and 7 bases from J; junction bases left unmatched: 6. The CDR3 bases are TGTGCCAGCTCACCAACGGACAGGGATAGTGGCTACACCTTC. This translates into CASSPTDRDSGYTF.

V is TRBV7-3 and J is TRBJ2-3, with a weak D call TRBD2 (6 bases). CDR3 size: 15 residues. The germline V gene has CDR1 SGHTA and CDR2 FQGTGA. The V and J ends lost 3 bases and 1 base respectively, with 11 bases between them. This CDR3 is CASSFRGSGTDTQYF. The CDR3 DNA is TGTGCCAGCAGCTTTCGGGGGTCGGGCACAGATACGCAGTATTTT.

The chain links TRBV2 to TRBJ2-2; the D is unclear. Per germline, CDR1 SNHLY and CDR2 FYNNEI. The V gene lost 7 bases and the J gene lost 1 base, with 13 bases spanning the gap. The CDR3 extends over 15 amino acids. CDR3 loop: CASKSGQKNTGELFF. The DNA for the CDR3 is TGTGCCAGCAAGTCGGGTCAGAAGAACACCGGGGAGCTGTTTTTT.

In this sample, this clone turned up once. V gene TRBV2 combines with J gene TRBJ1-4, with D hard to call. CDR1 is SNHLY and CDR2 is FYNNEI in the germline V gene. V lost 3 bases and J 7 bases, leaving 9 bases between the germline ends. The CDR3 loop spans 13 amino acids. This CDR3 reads CASSEGSGEKLFF. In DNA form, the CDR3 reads TGTGCCAGCAGTGAGGGGAGCGGTGAAAAACTGTTTTTT. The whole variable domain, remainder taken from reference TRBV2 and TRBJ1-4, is EPEVTQTPSHQVTQMGQEVILRCVPISNHLYFYWYRQILGQKVEFLVSFYNNEISEKSEIFDDQFSVERPDGSNFTLKIRSTKLEDSAMYFCASSEGSGEKLFFGSGTQLSVL.

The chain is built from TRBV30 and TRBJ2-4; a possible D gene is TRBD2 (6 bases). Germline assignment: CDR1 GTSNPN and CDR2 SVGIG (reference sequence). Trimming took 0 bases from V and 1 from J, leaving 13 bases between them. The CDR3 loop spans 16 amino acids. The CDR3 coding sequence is TGTGCCTGGAGTGTCGGAGGGGTGGGGGCCAAAAACATTCAGTACTTC. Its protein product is CAWSVGGVGAKNIQYF.

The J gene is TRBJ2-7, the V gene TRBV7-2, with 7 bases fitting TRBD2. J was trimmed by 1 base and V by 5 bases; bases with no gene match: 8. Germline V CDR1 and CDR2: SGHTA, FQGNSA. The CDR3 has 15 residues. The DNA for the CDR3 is TGTGCCAGCAGCCCCCCTAGCGGATCATCCTACGAGCAGTACTTC. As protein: CASSPPSGSSYEQYF. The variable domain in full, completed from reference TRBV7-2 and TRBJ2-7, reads GAGVSQSPSNKVTEKGKDVELRCDPISGHTALYWYRQSLGQGLEFLIYFQGNSAPDKSGLPSDRFSAERTGGSVSTLTIQRTQQEDSAVYLCASSPPSGSSYEQYFGPGTRLTVT.

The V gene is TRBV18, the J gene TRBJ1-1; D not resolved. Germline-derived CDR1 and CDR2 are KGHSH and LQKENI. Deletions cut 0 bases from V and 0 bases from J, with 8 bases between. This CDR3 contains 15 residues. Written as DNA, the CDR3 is TGTGCCAGCTCACCACCATCCCTCTTGAACACTGAAGCTTTCTTT. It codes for CASSPPSLLNTEAFF.

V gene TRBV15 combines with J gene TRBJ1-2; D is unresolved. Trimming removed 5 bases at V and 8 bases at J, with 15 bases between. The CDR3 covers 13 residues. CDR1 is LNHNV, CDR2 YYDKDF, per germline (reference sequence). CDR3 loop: CATSRMAEEGYTF. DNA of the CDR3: TGTGCCACCAGCCGAATGGCGGAGGAAGGCTACACCTTC. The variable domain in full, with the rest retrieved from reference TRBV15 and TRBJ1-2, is DAMVIQNPRYQVTQFGKPVTLSCSQTLNHNVMYWYQQKSSQAPKLLFHYYDKDFNNEADTPDNFQSRRPNTSFCFLDIRSPGLGDTAMYLCATSRMAEEGYTFGSGTRLTVV.

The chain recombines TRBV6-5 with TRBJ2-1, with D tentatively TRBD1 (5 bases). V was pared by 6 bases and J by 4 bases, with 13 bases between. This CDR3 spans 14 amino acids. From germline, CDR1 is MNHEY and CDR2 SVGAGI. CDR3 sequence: CASRSMGRYNEQFF. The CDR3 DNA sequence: TGTGCCAGCAGAAGTATGGGGCGATACAATGAGCAGTTCTTC.

CDR3: CASSSTISNQPQHF. The DNA of the CDR3 is TGTGCCAGCTCATCGACAATTAGCAATCAGCCCCAGCATTTT. The chain employs TRBV18 and TRBJ1-5; no reliable D call. The length of the CDR3 is 14 residues. The germline V gene has CDR1 KGHSH and CDR2 LQKENI. The V gene lost 5 bases and the J gene lost 0 bases, with 8 bases spanning the gap.

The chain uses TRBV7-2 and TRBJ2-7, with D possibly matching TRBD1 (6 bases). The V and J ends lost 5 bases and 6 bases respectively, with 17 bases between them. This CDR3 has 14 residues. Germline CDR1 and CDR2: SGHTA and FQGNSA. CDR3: CASSPDRYPGEQYF. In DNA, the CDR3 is TGTGCCAGCAGCCCTGACAGGTATCCGGGCGAGCAGTACTTC.